The 18 T cell receptor beta chains below all came from one sample that was sequenced in a study of blood T cells in healthy people across ages (dated by TCRdb to the mid-2010s). Receptors were amplified or captured by 5' RACE. Sequencing instrument: Illumina HiSeq 2500. A second PCR of about 7 to 12 cycles was run with a J-beta primer mix and a sample-barcoded 5' primer. Clones were called with MiXCR by TCRdb after fastp trimmed the public reads at Q25, and only in-frame beta chains were retained. One record per CDR3 amino acid sequence lists the most common genes and DNA. The sample table holds roughly 2 million distinct CDR3 sequences, of which less than 50% were seen once. The ten biggest clones cover 2.1% of the sample. Material for sequencing was blood. These TCRs come from a woman aged 40 to 50 in good health.

This clonotype turned up a few times. CDR3 in amino acids: CSVFYLQRLSTDTQYF. CDR3 DNA: TGCAGCGTTTTCTATCTGCAGCGCCTCAGCACAGATACGCAGTATTTT. V usage is TRBV29-1 and J usage is TRBJ2-3; no definite D call. The CDR3 consists of 16 residues. Looked up from germline, CDR1 is SQVTM and CDR2 is ANQGSEA. The germline V and J ends were trimmed by 5 bases and 0 bases, with 18 bases remaining between them.

This sequence joins TRBV10-3 and TRBJ2-3; 7 bases are shared with TRBD1. The J segment lost 3 bases and the V segment lost 3 bases, leaving 6 bases of the junction unmatched. This CDR3 contains 15 residues. Germline V gives CDR1 ENHRY, CDR2 SYGVKD. In DNA form, the CDR3 reads TGTGCCATCAGTGATGTTAGGACAGGAACAGATACGCAGTATTTT. Translating it yields CAISDVRTGTDTQYF.

The chain carries TRBV27 and TRBJ2-6; D might be TRBD1 or TRBD2, each matching 5 bases. V was clipped by 3 bases and J by 2 bases, with 14 bases between them. Germline V gene sequence: CDR1 MNHEY, CDR2 SMNVEV (reference sequence). The CDR3 loop spans 17 amino acids. CDR3 sequence reads: CASSFEYRGAGANVLTF. Here the CDR3 DNA reads TGTGCCAGCAGTTTCGAGTATCGAGGGGCTGGGGCCAACGTCCTGACTTTC.

The chain joins TRBV7-9 to TRBJ2-2; tentatively, D is TRBD1 (5 bases). The CDR3 sequence is 15 residues long. The V gene lost 1 base and the J gene lost 5 bases, with 11 bases spanning the gap. Per germline, CDR1 SEHNR and CDR2 FQNEAQ (reference sequence). The DNA of the CDR3 is TGTGCCAGCAGCTTAGGCCAGGGATGGACCGGGGAGCTGTTTTTT. This encodes CASSLGQGWTGELFF.

This sequence joins TRBV4-2 and TRBJ2-7; D unresolved. CDR1 is LGHNA and CDR2 is YNFKEQ in the germline V gene. Trimming shortened V by 8 bases and J by 8 bases, and 19 bases separated the two germline ends. This CDR3 region has 13 residues. The CDR3 here is CASGPDGTTKQYF. For the CDR3, the DNA is TGTGCCAGCGGTCCAGACGGTACTACGAAGCAGTACTTC.

The chain couples TRBV5-1 to TRBJ2-2, with a tentative D call TRBD1 (5 bases). From germline, CDR1 is SGHRS and CDR2 YFSETQ. The CDR3 is 15 residues long. Trimming shortened V by 5 bases and J by 3 bases, and 14 bases separated the two germline ends. Written as DNA, the CDR3 is TGCGCCAGCAGACCAAATACAGGAGACACCGGGGAGCTGTTTTTT. Residues: CASRPNTGDTGELFF.

The genes are TRBV9 and TRBJ1-2; 10 positions match TRBD1. J lost 5 bases, V lost 0 bases, and 4 bases had no gene match. CDR3 length equals 15 residues. CDR1 is SGDLS, CDR2 YYNGEE, per germline. CDR3 sequence reads: CASSVDSGQGYGYTF. The CDR3 bases are TGTGCCAGCAGCGTAGACTCGGGACAGGGGTATGGCTACACCTTC.

This chain links TRBV7-2 with TRBJ2-3; D might be TRBD2 (5 bases). The CDR3 contains 15 residues. V lost 4 bases and J lost 5, with 16 bases in between. CDR1 is SGHTA and CDR2 is FQGNSA in the germline V gene. The CDR3 DNA reads as TGTGCCAGCAGCTCAGGCGGACTCCCTCAAGATACGCAGTATTTT. This sequence encodes CASSSGGLPQDTQYF.

This clonotype was seen ten or more times. The chain employs TRBV10-3 and TRBJ2-7, with D unresolved. The CDR3 is 12 amino acids. Trimming left V 0 bases short and J 3 bases short, with 3 bases between. Germline values: CDR1 ENHRY, CDR2 SYGVKD. The CDR3 DNA follows: TGTGCCATCAGTGAGTCGAACTACGAGCAGTACTTC. This sequence encodes CAISESNYEQYF.

This chain joins TRBV7-2 and TRBJ1-2; TRBD1 agrees at 8 bases. Unmatched junction bases numbered 12, after V lost 7 bases and J lost 8 bases. The CDR3 is 14 residues long. The germline CDR1 and CDR2 sequences are SGHTA and FQGNSA. CDR3 loop: CASTIMTGVRGYTF. CDR3 in DNA: TGTGCCAGCACTATAATGACAGGGGTCCGGGGCTACACCTTC.

The gene calls are TRBV20-1 and TRBJ2-5; tentatively, D is TRBD2 (6 bases). There are 15 residues in the CDR3. The germline V gene has CDR1 DFQATT and CDR2 SNEGSKA (reference sequence). The ends were cut back, 1 base at V and 2 bases at J, with 14 bases in the middle. As DNA, the CDR3 is TGCAGTGCTAGAGGATTCGGACTAAGGCAAGAGACCCAGTACTTC. Translated, it gives CSARGFGLRQETQYF.

This clonotype was seen a handful of times. The chain uses TRBV7-2 and TRBJ2-5; D is perhaps TRBD2 (5 bases). This CDR3 comprises 15 residues. With 5 bases removed from V and 5 bases from J, the gap between germline ends came to 18 bases. The germline V gene encodes CDR1 SGHTA and CDR2 FQGNSA. The CDR3 sequence is CASSPTSPRRETQYF. The CDR3 nucleotides are TGTGCCAGCAGCCCGACATCTCCTAGGAGGGAGACCCAGTACTTC.

Worth noting for this clonotype: The germline gene is not matched at one end of the junction; a read error may be the cause. The CDR3 here is CASSEKRGDGYTF. The DNA of the CDR3 is TGTGCCAGTAGTGAAAAGAGGGGAGATGGCTACACCTTC. The rearrangement links TRBV2 to TRBJ1-2; tentative D call: TRBD1 (5 bases). The CDR3 consists of 13 residues. Per germline, CDR1 SNHLY and CDR2 FYNNEI. The complete variable domain, with remaining parts taken from reference TRBV2 and TRBJ1-2, reads EPEVTQTPSHQVTQMGQEVILRCVPISNHLYFYWYRQILGQKVEFLVSFYNNEISEKSEIFDDQFSVERPDGSNFTLKIRSTKLEDSAMYFCASSEKRGDGYTFGSGTRLTVV.

This clonotype was observed a few times. The chain is built from TRBV2 and TRBJ2-3; 9 positions agree with TRBD2. CDR3 length equals 16 residues. V lost 6 bases to trimming and J lost 2 bases; unmatched junction nucleotides: 9. Germline values: CDR1 SNHLY, CDR2 FYNNEI. The CDR3 is CASRASSGGITDTQYF. The CDR3 DNA is TGTGCCAGCAGGGCCTCCAGCGGGGGGATCACAGATACGCAGTATTTT.

This sequence joins TRBV27 and TRBJ2-7; 7 positions match TRBD1. In germline, CDR1 is MNHEY, CDR2 SMNVEV (reference sequence). After removal of 4 bases from V and 4 bases from J, the junction contained 16 bases not matched to a gene. This CDR3 has 17 residues. For the CDR3, the DNA is TGTGCCAGCAGTTCTGCTGTCGCGAGGGACAGACCGTACGAGCAGTACTTC. Protein: CASSSAVARDRPYEQYF.

This chain connects TRBV20-1 to TRBJ1-5; D call uncertain. The length of the CDR3 is 14 residues. The V end was cut by 3 bases, the J end by 2 bases, with 11 bases between. Looked up from germline, CDR1 is DFQATT and CDR2 is SNEGSKA (reference sequence). As DNA, the CDR3 is TGCAGTGCTAGTTCTGGGGTAGGCAATCAGCCCCAGCATTTT. This gives the protein CSASSGVGNQPQHF.

The chain carries TRBV7-9 and TRBJ2-7, with TRBD1 matching 8 bases. CDR3 size: 18 residues. Trimming removed 4 bases from V and 1 base from J; junction bases left unmatched: 15. Germline V gene sequence: CDR1 SEHNR, CDR2 FQNEAQ (reference sequence). The CDR3 DNA follows: TGTGCCAGCAGCTCACCTACGGGACAGGTTGAATGGTCCTACGAGCAGTACTTC. It specifies CASSSPTGQVEWSYEQYF.

The chain combines TRBV9 with TRBJ2-5; D perhaps matches TRBD1 (6 bases). Trimming took off 3 bases at V and 2 bases at J, with 11 bases between the two ends. Germline V CDR1 and CDR2: SGDLS, YYNGEE. The CDR3 spans 14 residues. The CDR3 sequence is CASSGGHRQETQYF. DNA for the CDR3: TGTGCCAGCAGCGGGGGACATCGGCAAGAGACCCAGTACTTC.